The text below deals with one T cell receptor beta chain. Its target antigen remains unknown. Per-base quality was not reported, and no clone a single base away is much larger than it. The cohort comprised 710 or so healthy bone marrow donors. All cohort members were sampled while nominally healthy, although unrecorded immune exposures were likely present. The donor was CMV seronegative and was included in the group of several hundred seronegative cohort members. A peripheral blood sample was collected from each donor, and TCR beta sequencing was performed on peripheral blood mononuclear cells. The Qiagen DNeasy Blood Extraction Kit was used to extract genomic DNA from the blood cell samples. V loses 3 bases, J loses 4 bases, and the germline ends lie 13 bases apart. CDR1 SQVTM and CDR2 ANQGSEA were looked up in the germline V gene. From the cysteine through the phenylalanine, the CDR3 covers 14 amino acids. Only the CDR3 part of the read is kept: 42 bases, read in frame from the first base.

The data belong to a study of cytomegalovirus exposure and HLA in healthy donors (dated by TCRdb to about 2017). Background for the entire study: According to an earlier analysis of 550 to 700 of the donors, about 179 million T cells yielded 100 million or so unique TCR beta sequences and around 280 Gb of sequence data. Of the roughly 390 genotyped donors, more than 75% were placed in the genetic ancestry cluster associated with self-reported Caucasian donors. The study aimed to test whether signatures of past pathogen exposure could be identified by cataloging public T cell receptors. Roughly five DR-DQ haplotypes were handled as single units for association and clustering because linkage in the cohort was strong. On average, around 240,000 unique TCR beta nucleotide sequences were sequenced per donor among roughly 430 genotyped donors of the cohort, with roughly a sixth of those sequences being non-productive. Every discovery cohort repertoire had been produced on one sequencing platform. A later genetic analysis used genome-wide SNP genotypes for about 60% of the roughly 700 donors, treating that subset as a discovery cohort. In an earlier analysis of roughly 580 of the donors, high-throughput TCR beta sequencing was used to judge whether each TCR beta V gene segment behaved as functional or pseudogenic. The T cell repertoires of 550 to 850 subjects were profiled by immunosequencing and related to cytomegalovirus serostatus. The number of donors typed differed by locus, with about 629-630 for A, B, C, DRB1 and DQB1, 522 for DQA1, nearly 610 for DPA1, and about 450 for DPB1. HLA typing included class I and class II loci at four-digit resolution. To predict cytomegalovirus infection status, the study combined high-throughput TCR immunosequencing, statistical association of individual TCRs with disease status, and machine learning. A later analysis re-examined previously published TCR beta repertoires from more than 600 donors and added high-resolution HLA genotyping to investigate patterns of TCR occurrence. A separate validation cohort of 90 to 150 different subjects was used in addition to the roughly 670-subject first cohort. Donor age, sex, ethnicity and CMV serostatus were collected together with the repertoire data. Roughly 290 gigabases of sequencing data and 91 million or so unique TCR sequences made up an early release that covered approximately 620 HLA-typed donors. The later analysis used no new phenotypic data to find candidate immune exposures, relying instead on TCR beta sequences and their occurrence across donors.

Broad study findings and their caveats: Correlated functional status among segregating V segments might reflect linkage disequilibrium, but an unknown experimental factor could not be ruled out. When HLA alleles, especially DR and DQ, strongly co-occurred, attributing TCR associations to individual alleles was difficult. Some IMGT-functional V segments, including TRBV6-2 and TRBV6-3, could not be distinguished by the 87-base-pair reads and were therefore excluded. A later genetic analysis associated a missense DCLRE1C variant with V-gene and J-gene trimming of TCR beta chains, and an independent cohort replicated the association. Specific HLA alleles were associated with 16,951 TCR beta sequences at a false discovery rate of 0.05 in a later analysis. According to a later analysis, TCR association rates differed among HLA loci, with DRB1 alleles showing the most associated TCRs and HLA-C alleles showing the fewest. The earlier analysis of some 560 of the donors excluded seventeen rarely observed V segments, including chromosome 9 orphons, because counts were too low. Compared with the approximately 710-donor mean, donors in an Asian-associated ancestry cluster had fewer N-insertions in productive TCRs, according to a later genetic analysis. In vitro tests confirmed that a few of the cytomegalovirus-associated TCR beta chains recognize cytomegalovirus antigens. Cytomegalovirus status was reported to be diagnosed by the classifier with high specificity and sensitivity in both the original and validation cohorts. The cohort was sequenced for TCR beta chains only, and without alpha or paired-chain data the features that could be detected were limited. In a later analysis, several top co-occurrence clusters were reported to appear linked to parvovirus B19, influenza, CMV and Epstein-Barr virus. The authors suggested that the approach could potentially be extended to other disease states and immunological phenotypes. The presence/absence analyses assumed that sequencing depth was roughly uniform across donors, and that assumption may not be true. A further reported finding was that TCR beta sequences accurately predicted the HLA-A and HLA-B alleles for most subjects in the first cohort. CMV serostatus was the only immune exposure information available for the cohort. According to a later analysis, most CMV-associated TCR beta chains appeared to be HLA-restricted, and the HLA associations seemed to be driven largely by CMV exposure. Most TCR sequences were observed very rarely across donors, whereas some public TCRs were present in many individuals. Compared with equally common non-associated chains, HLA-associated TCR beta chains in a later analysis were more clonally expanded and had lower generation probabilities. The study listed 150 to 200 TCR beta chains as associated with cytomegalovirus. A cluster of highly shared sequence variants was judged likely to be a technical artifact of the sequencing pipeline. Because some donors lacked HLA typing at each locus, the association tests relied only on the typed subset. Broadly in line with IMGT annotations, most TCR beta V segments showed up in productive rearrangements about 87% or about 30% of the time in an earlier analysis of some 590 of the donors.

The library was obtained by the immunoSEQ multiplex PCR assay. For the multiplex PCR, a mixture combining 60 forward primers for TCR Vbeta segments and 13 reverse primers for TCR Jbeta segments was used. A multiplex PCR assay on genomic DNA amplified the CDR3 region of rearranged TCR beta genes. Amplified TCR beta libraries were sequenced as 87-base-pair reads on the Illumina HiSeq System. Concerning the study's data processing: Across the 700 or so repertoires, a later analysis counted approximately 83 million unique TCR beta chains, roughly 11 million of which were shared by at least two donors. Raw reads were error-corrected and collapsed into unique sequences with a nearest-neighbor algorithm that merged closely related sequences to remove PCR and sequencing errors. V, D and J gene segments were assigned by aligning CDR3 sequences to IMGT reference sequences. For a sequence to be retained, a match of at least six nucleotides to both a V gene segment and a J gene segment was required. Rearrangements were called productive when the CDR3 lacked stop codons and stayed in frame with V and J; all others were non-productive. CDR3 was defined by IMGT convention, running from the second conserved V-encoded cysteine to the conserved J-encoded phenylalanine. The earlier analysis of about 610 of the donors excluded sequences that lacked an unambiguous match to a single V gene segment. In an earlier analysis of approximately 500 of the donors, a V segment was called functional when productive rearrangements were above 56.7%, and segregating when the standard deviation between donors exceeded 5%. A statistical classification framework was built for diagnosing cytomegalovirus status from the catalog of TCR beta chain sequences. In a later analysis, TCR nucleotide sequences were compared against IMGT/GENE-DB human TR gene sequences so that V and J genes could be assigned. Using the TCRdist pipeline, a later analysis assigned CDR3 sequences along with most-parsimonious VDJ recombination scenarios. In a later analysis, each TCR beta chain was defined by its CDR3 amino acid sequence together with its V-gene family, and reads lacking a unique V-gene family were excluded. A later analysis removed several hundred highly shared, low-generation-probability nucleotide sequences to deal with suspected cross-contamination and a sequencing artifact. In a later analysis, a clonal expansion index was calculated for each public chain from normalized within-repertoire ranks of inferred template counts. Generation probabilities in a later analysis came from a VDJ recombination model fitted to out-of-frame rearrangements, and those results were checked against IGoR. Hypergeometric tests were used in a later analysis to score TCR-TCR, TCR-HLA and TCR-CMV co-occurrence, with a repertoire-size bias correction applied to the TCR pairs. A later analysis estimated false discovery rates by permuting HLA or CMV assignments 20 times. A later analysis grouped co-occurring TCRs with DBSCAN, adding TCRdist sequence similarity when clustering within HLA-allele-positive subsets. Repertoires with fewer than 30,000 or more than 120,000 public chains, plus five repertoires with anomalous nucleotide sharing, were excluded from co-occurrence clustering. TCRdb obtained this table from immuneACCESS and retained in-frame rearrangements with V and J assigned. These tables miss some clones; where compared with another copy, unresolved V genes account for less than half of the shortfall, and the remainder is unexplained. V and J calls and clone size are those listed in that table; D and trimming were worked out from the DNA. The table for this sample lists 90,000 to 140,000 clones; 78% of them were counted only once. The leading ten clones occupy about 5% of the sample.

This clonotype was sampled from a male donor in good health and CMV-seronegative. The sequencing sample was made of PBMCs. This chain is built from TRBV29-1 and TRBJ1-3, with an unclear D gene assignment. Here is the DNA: TGCAGCGTTGATTCGAAGGGCGGGGGAAACACCATATATTTT. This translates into CSVDSKGGGNTIYF.